This TCR beta chain is drawn from a study of T cells in Graves' hyperthyroidism and ophthalmopathy. Overall study results and limits: Ophthalmopathy was model-predicted a median roughly 6.2 months pre-onset.

This clonotype was recorded at least ten times. Its antigen remains unknown. Per the germline V gene, CDR1 is SGHRS and CDR2 is YFSETQ. CDR3 length equals 17 residues. V was pared by 0 bases and J by 4 bases, with 7 bases of the junction left unmatched. RNA transcripts provided the source from which TCR beta CDR3 regions were amplified. HTBI primers were the set used in a first-round RT-PCR of the TCR CDR3. MiXCR was run by TCRdb on the multiplex PCR reads, yielding one entry per CDR3 protein. This repertoire shows 350,000 to 500,000 distinct CDR3 sequences, about 13% found once; its top ten account for 5% to 6.5%. PBMCs were obtained from 7.5 to 10 ml fresh peripheral blood.

The chain has TRBV5-1 and TRBJ2-3, with TRBD1 identical over 11 bases. Sequencing was done on a sample of blood. The TCR originated in a woman younger than 30 with Graves' hyperthyroidism. CDR3 nucleotide sequence: TGCGCCAGCAGCTTGGCCCGTGGACAGGGGGCCGCAGATACGCAGTATTTT. This encodes CASSLARGQGAADTQYF.